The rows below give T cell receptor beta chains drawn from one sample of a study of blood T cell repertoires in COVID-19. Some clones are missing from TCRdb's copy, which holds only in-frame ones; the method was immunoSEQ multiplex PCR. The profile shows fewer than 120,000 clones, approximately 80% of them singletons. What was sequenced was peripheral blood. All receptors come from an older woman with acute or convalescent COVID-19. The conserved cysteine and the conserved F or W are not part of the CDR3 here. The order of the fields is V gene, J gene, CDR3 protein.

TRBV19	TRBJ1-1	ASGQSQLVEAF
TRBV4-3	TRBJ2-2	ASSQAIAGGNTGELF
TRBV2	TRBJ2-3	ASNPDRSTDTQY
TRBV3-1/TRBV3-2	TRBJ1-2	ASSPRGYGYT
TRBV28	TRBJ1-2	ASSFGDSYGYT
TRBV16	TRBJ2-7	ASSPGGLIEQY
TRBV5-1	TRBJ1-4	ASSFLGAGGNEKLF
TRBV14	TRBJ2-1	ASSQNRGHSYNEQF
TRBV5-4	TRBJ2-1	ASSLALAGGPNNEQF
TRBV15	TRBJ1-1	ATSREPRGMGEAF
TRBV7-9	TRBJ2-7	ASSLSLAGDPYEQY
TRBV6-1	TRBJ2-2	ASSEPGAGELF
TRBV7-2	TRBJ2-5	ASSFVMQETQY
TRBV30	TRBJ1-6	AWTTAGTGVRSPLH
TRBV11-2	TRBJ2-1	ASSPGTSGGFSYNEQF
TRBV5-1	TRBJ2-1	ASSPMSRTSGANEQF
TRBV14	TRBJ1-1	ASSRGGAAF
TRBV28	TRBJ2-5	ASGTRDRQETQY
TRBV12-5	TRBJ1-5	ASGLGAGRAQH
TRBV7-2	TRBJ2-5	ASSLVSGGQETQY
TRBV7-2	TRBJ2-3	ASSVVGASTDTQY
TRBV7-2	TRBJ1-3	ASSFLTTSGNTIY
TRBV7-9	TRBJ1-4	ASSLGVGSPNEKLF
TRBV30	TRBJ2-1	AWAGLYGGSSYNEQF
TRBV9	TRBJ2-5	ASSVGARLQGETQY
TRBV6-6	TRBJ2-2	ASSPQGRGGTGTGELF